This entry lists 14 T cell receptor beta chains sequenced from one sample in a study of cytomegalovirus exposure and HLA in healthy donors. PCR primers comprised 60 Vbeta and 13 Jbeta primers. The assay was immunoSEQ multiplex PCR, and TCRdb's table has in-frame clones only and misses some. This sample's clone table lists some 80,000 clones. Sample: PBMCs. The receptors shown here come from a woman in her 30s in good health and CMV-seronegative.

The CDR3 sequence is CASRDRANQPQHF. The CDR3 DNA sequence: TGTGCCAGCAGAGACAGGGCCAATCAGCCCCAGCATTTT. V and J are TRBV6-1 and TRBJ1-5, with TRBD1 matching over 7 bases. Losses at the gene ends were 6 bases for V and 3 bases for J; bases not matched to a gene: 2. CDR1 and CDR2 (germline): MNHNS, SASEGT. The CDR3 runs to 13 residues.

This chain uses TRBV7-9 with TRBJ1-3, with D maybe TRBD1 (5 bases). Trimming stripped 4 bases from V and 9 bases from J, with 19 bases between. Germline lookup yields CDR1 SEHNR and CDR2 FQNEAQ (reference sequence). The length of the CDR3 is 15 residues. CDR3 bases: TGTGCCAGCAGCTCGACAGCTCGTCGCGGGGGCACCATATATTTT. Its translation is CASSSTARRGGTIYF.

The chain carries TRBV13 and TRBJ1-2; perhaps TRBD1 as D (6 bases). The CDR3 runs 13 residues. The V and J ends lost 2 bases and 4 bases respectively, with 8 bases between them. Per the germline V gene, CDR1 is PRHDT and CDR2 is FYEKMQ (reference sequence). The CDR3 region is CASSLRTAYGYTF. CDR3 bases: TGTGCCAGCAGCTTAAGGACAGCCTATGGCTACACCTTC.

This rearrangement joins TRBV6-4 to TRBJ1-5, with TRBD1 matching 8 bases. V trimming: 4 bases; J trimming: 4 bases; junction bases outside the gene matches: 12. The germline V gene has CDR1 MRHNA and CDR2 SNTAGT. This CDR3 has 17 amino acids. The CDR3 spells CASSGTRDRFRNQPQHF. The DNA of the CDR3 is TGTGCCAGCAGTGGGACCAGGGACAGGTTTCGAAATCAGCCCCAGCATTTT.

The chain combines TRBV7-6 with TRBJ2-1; 7 nucleotides match TRBD1. Germline loops: CDR1 SGHVS, CDR2 FNYEAQ. V gave up 4 bases and J gave up 0 bases; unmatched junction bases: 6. The CDR3 is made up of 16 amino acids. This chain's CDR3 is CASSYGTDSSYNEQFF. CDR3 DNA: TGTGCCAGCAGCTACGGGACAGATAGCTCCTACAATGAGCAGTTCTTC.

The chain links TRBV27 to TRBJ2-5; the match to TRBD1 covers 10 bases. The J call is doubtful: the DNA matches TRBJ2-7 better. The germline V gene encodes CDR1 MNHEY and CDR2 SMNVEV (reference sequence). The CDR3 totals 15 residues. The CDR3, as DNA: TGTGCCAGCAGTCCCCTCGGACAGGGGGCCTACGAGCAGTACTTC. This translates into CASSPLGQGAYEQYF.

The chain joins TRBV9 to TRBJ1-2; 7 bases line up with TRBD1. The CDR3 loop spans 12 amino acids. Germline trimming cut 4 bases from V and 4 bases from J; bases unmatched to any gene: 1. CDR1 SGDLS and CDR2 YYNGEE come from the germline V gene. The CDR3 region has the DNA TGTGCCAGCAGCACAGGGGCCTATGGCTACACCTTC. This sequence encodes CASSTGAYGYTF.

V usage is TRBV19 and J usage is TRBJ1-2; maybe TRBD1 (5 bases). Germline V gene sequence: CDR1 LNHDA, CDR2 SQIVND (reference sequence). This CDR3 is built from 13 residues. V was cut by 6 bases and J by 4 bases, with 12 bases left in between. The DNA of the CDR3 is TGTGCCAGTAGCTTGGGACTCAGCTATGGCTACACCTTC. It codes for CASSLGLSYGYTF.

The genes are TRBV6-1 and TRBJ2-7, with D possibly being TRBD1 (6 bases). Germline CDR1 is MNHNS and CDR2 is SASEGT. The CDR3 is 14 residues long. Trimming shortened V by 2 bases and J by 3 bases, and 11 bases separated the two germline ends. The CDR3 DNA is TGTGCCAGCAGTGAATTGGCACAGGGCTACGAGCAGTACTTC. Its translation is CASSELAQGYEQYF.

The V and J genes are TRBV30 and TRBJ1-2, with 10 nucleotides matching TRBD1. CDR3 length: 13 amino acids. Germline V gives CDR1 GTSNPN, CDR2 SVGIG (reference sequence). After removal of 1 base from V and 8 bases from J, the junction contained 4 bases not matched to a gene. The CDR3 sequence is CAWSETGGWGYTF. Written as DNA, the CDR3 is TGTGCCTGGAGTGAGACAGGGGGCTGGGGCTACACCTTC.

The chain uses TRBV11-2 and TRBJ1-1; 7 bases are a match to TRBD1. V gave up 2 bases and J gave up 8 bases; unmatched junction bases: 14. The CDR3 contains 16 residues. Germline-derived CDR1 and CDR2 are SGHAT and FQNNGV. In DNA, the CDR3 is TGTGCCAGCAGCTTACATATTTCAGGGGGGAAAGGGGAAGCTTTCTTT. This encodes CASSLHISGGKGEAFF.

As for this clone: The DNA is left out, because the CDR3 cannot be placed on it with certainty; the CDR3 is given as TCRdb lists it. This chain connects TRBV5-4 to TRBJ2-1; TRBD2 is taken as the D call from the table, unchecked against the DNA. The CDR3 region is 12 residues in length, termini included. CDR1 is SGHNT and CDR2 is YYREEE in the germline V gene (reference sequence). The CDR3 loop is CASRNFGEEQFF.

The chain combines TRBV7-9 with TRBJ1-1, with 7 bases identical to TRBD1. This CDR3 spans 17 amino acids. Germline V gives CDR1 SEHNR, CDR2 FQNEAQ (reference sequence). Trimming cost V 3 bases and J 3 bases; bases outside gene matches: 13. In DNA form, the CDR3 reads TGTGCCAGCAGCTTCCGGGACAGCAATCCAACGGACACTGAAGCTTTCTTT. It yields the protein CASSFRDSNPTDTEAFF.

The rearrangement uses TRBV6-5 and TRBJ1-2, with D unclear. Germline-derived CDR1 and CDR2 are MNHEY and SVGAGI. The CDR3 runs 15 residues. V lost 3 bases, J lost 8 bases, and 19 bases lay in between. The CDR3 spells CASSYSQTSRGGYTF. CDR3 sequence (DNA): TGTGCCAGCAGTTATTCGCAGACCAGCCGGGGAGGCTACACCTTC.